This T cell receptor (beta chain) is drawn from a study of early T cells in non-severe SARS-CoV-2 infection (dated by TCRdb to the early 2020s). In the study overall: Because TCR sequencing relied on bulk RNA taken from unsorted whole blood, pairing of alpha and beta chains was not possible.

The V and J ends are trimmed by 1 base and 3 bases, leaving 7 bases between them. Taken from the germline V gene, the CDR1 and CDR2 loops are MNHEY and SVGAGI. The CDR3 spans 14 residues, from the cysteine through the phenylalanine. Just the 42-base CDR3 DNA is kept, in frame starting at base 1. The paper as a whole reports these results and caveats: Matching against VDJdb was skewed toward anti-spike CD8 responses, likely underestimated virus-specific expansions, and missed private and CD4 specificities.

Libraries were made using 5' RACE. Sequencing was performed on a NextSeq 500. In the TCR library protocol, unique molecular identifiers were attached to individual cDNA molecules to correct for PCR bias and sequencing error. TCR alpha and beta chains were both sequenced, and the abundances of alpha and beta sequences in each sample were closely correlated with each other. Concerning the study's data processing: Decombinator V4 was used to perform V gene, J gene and CDR3 annotation of TCR sequences. Expanded TCRs were defined as changing significantly between any two time points under a Poisson model with p below 0.0001. TCR abundances were normalised to the total number of TCRs sequenced per sample and were expressed as counts per million. TRAV1-2 paired with TRAJ12, TRAJ20 or TRAJ33 defined MAIT TCRs, while TRAV10 paired with TRAJ18 defined iNKT TCRs. VDJdb, accessed 1 November 2021, was searched for CMV, EBV and SARS-CoV-2 annotated TCRs, with TCRs annotated for multiple antigens excluded. The public sequencing data were trimmed at Q25 with fastp and processed into clonotypes with MiXCR by TCRdb, which kept only in-frame beta chains. Each CDR3 protein appears once, grouped with its most common genes and DNA. These V and J calls originate from TCRdb's pipeline instead of the authors' own analysis. This sample is represented by approximately 81,000 distinct CDR3 sequences; over 12% of them were singletons. The ten top clones hold roughly 3% of the sample.

Set within a cohort of healthcare workers in London, UK, this nested case-control study involved weekly PCR testing of nasopharyngeal swabs along with blood sampling. Healthcare workers were recruited during the week of the UK lockdown, between 23 and 31 March 2020, and followed weekly for up to about 15 weeks. Only a few counts were recorded for this clonotype. Its antigen specificity is not known. Per-base quality was not reported, and no clone a single base away is much larger than it. This sequence originates from an adult who was a healthcare worker with PCR-confirmed SARS-CoV-2 infection or an uninfected control (not recorded which). The source material was whole blood. The chain uses TRBV6-5 and TRBJ1-5, and the D gene may be TRBD1, 6 bases matching. CDR3 loop: CASSYLGANQPQHF. In nucleotide form, the sequence is TGTGCCAGCAGTTACTTGGGGGCCAATCAGCCCCAGCATTTT.